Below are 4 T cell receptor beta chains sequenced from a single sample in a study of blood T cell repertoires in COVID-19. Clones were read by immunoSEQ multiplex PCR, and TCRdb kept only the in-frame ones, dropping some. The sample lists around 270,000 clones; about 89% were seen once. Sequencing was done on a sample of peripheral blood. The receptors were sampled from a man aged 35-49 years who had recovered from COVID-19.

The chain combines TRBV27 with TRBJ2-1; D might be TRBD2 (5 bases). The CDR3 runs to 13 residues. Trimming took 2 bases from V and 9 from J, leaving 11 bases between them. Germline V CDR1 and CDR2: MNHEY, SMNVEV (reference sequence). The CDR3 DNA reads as TGTGCCAGCAGTTTACGCGGGTCCCTTGAGCAGTTCTTC. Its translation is CASSLRGSLEQFF.

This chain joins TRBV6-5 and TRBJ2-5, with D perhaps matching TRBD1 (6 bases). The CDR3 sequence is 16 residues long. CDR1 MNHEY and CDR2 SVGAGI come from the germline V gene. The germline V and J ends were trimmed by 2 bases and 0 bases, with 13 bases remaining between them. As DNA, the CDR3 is TGTGCCAGCAGTTACAGTCGACAGGAATACCAAGAGACCCAGTACTTC. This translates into CASSYSRQEYQETQYF.

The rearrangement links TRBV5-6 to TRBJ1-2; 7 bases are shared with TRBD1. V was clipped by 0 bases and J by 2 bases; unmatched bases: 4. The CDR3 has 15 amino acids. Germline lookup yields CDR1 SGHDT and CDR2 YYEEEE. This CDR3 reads CASSLVQGGNYGYTF. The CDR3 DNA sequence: TGTGCCAGCAGCTTGGTGCAGGGGGGAAACTATGGCTACACCTTC.

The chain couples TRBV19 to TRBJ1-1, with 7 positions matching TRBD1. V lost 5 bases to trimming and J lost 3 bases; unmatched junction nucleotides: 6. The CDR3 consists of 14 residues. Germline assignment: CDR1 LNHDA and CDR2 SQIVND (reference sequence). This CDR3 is CASSVDRRHTEAFF. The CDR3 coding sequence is TGTGCCAGTAGTGTGGACAGGAGGCACACTGAAGCTTTCTTT.